This T cell receptor beta chain was identified during a study of cytomegalovirus exposure and HLA in healthy donors. Notes on the study in general: Indistinguishability led to the exclusion of some V segments, TRBV6-2 and TRBV6-3 included. According to the study, around 160 TCR beta chains were cytomegalovirus-associated.

Germline lookup yields CDR1 SGHAT and CDR2 FQNNGV. V was shortened by 3 bases and J by 1 base, with 12 bases between the two germline ends. This CDR3 is built from 15 residues. PCR employed 60 Vbeta and 13 Jbeta primers. Clones were read by immunoSEQ multiplex PCR, and TCRdb kept only the in-frame ones, dropping some. The sample lists roughly 290,000 clones; about 80% were seen once. This clone was found once. The antigen is unknown. The chain has TRBV11-2 and TRBJ1-2; D possibly corresponds to TRBD1 (6 bases). Specimen: PBMCs. This clonotype was sampled from a girl aged 2-15 years in good health and CMV-seronegative. The CDR3 protein is CASSLTGGYNYGYTF. CDR3 bases: TGTGCCAGCAGCTTGACAGGAGGCTATAACTATGGCTACACCTTC.